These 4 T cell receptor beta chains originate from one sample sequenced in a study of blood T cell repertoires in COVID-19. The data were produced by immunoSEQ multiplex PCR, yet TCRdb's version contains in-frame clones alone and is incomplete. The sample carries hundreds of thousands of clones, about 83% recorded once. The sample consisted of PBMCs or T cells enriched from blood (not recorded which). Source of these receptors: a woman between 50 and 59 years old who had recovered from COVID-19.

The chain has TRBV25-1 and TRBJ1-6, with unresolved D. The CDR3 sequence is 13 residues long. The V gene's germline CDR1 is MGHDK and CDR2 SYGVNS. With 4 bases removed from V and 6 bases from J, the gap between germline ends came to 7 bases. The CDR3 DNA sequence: TGTGCCAGCAGTGGGAGAGGTAATTCACCCCTCCACTTT. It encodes CASSGRGNSPLHF.

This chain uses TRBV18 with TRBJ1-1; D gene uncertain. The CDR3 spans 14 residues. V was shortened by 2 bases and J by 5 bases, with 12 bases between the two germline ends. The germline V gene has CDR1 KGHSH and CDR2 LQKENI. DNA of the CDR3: TGTGCCAGCTCACCAAACCCGACGGGAACTGAAGCTTTCTTT. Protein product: CASSPNPTGTEAFF.

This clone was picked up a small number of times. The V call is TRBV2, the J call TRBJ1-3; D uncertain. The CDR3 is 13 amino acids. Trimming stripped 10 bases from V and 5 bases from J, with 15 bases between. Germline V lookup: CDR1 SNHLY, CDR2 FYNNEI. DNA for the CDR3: TGTGCCATACAAACGACACGAAGAAACACCATATATTTT. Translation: CAIQTTRRNTIYF. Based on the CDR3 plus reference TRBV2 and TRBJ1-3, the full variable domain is EPEVTQTPSHQVTQMGQEVILRCVPISNHLYFYWYRQILGQKVEFLVSFYNNEISEKSEIFDDQFSVERPDGSNFTLKIRSTKLEDSAMYFCAIQTTRRNTIYFGEGSWLTVV.

CDR3 in amino acids: CAIRDRGDYGYTF. CDR3 DNA sequence: TGTGCCATCAGGGACAGGGGGGACTATGGCTACACCTTC. This chain uses TRBV10-3 with TRBJ1-2; TRBD1 matches 10 bases. The CDR3 extends over 13 amino acids. Looked up from germline, CDR1 is ENHRY and CDR2 is SYGVKD. V was clipped by 6 bases and J by 3 bases; unmatched bases: 1.